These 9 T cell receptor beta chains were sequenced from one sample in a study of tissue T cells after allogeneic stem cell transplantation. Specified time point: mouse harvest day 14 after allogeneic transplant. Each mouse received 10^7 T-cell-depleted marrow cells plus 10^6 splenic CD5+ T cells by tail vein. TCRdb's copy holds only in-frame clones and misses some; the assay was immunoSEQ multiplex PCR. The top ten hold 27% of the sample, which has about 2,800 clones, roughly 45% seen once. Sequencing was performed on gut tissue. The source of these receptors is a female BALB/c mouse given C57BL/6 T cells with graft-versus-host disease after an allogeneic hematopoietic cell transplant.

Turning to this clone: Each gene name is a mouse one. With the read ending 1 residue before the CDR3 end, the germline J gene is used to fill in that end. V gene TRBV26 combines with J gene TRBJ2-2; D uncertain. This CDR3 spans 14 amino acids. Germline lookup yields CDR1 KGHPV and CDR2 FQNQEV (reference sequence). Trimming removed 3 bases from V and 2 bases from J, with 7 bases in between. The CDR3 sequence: CASSLQPNTGQLYF. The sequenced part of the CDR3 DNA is TGTGCCAGCAGTCTCCAGCCGAACACCGGGCAGCTCTAC.

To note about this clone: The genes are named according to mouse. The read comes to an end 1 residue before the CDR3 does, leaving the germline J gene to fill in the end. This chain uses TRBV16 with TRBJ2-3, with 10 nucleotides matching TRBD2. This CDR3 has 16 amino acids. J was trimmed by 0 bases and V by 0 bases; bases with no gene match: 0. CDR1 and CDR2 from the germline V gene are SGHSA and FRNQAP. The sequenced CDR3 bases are TGTGCAAGCAGCTTAGAACTGGGGGGGAGTGCAGAAACGCTGTAT. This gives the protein CASSLELGGSAETLY. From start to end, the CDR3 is CASSLELGGSAETLYF.

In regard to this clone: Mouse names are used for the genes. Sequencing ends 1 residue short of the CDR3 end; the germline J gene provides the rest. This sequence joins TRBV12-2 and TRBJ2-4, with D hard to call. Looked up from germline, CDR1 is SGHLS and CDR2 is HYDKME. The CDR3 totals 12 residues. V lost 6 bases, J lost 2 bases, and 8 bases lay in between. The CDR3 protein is CASGRIQNTLYF. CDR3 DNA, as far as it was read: TGTGCCAGCGGCAGGATTCAAAACACCTTGTAC.

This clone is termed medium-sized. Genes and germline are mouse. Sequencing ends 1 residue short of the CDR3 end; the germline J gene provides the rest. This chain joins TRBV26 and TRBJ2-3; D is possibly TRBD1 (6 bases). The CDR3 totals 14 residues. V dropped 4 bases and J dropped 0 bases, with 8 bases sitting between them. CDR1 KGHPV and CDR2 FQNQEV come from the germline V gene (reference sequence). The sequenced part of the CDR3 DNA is TGTGCCAGCAGTCCACAGGGTAGTGCAGAAACGCTGTAT. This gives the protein CASSPQGSAETLY. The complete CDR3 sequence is CASSPQGSAETLYF. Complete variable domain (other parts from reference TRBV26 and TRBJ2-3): NSKVIQTPRYLVKGQGQKAKMRCIPEKGHPVVFWYQQNKNNEFKFLINFQNQEVLQQIDMTEKRFSAECPSNSPCSLEIQSSEAGDSALYLCASSPQGSAETLYFGSGTRLTVL.

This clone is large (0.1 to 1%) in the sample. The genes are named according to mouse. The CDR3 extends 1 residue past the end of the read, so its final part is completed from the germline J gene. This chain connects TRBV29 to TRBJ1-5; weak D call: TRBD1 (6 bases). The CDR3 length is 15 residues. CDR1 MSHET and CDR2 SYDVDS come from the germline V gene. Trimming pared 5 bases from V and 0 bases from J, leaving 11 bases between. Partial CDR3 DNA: TGTGCTAGCAGTACCGGGACATATAACAACCAGGCTCCGCTT. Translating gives CASSTGTYNNQAPL. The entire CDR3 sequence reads CASSTGTYNNQAPLF.

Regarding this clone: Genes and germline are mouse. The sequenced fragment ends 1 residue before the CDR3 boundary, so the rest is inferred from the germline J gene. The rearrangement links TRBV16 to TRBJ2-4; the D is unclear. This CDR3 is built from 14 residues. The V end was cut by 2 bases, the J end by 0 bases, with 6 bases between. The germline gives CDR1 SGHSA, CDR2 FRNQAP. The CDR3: CASSLQNSQNTLYF. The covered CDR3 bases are TGTGCAAGCAGCTTACAAAATAGTCAAAACACCTTGTAC. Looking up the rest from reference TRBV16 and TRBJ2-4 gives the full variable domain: NAGVIQTPRHKVTGKGQEATLWCEPISGHSAVFWYRQTIVQGLEFLTYFRNQAPIDDSGMPKERFSAQMPNQSHSTLKIQSTQPQDSAVYLCASSLQNSQNTLYFGAGTRLSVL.

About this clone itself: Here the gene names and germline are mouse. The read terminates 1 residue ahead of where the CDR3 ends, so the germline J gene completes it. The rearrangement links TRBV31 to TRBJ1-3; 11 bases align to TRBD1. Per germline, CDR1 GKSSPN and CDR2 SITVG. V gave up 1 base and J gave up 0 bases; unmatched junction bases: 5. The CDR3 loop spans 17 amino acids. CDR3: CAWSRGDRGFSGNTLYF. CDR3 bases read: TGTGCCTGGAGTCGGGGGGACAGGGGGTTTTCTGGAAATACGCTCTAT.

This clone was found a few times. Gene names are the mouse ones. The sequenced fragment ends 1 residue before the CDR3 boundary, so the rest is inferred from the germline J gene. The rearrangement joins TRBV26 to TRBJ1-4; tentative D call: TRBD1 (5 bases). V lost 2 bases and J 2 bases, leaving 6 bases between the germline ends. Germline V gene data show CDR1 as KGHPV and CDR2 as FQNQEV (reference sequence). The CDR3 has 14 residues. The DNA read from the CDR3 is TGTGCCAGCAGTCTGGGGGGGTCCAACGAAAGATTATTT. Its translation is CASSLGGSNERLF. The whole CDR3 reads CASSLGGSNERLFF.

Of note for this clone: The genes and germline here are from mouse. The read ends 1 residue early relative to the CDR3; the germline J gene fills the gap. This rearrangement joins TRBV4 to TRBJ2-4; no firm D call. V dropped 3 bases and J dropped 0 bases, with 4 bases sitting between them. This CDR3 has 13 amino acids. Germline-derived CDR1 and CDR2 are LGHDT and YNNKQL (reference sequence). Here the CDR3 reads CASSYASQNTLYF. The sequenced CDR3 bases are TGTGCCAGCAGCTACGCTAGTCAAAACACCTTGTAC.